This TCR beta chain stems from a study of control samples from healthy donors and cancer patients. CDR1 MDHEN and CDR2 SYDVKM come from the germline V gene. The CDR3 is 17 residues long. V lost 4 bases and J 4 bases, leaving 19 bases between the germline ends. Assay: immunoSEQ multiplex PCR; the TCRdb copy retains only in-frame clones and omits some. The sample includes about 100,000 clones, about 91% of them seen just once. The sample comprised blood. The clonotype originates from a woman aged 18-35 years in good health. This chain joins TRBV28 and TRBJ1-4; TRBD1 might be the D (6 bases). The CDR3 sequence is CASSSQQGALSNEKLFF. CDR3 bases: TGTGCCAGCAGTTCCCAACAGGGAGCGTTGAGTAATGAAAAACTGTTTTTT.